This TCR beta chain was documented in a study of T-cell reconstitution after alpha-beta-depleted transplantation in children. A TCRbeta library incorporating unique molecular identifiers was prepared. Via MiXCR, TCRdb re-called the PCR reads, giving one row per CDR3 protein. The profile covers some 600,000 distinct CDR3 sequences, with around 17% appearing a single time and about 1.1% taken by the ten largest. J gave up 1 base and V 3 bases, and 5 bases lay outside the gene matches. The germline gives CDR1 KGHSH, CDR2 LQKENI. The CDR3 runs to 16 residues. The rearrangement joins TRBV18 to TRBJ2-7, with 11 positions matching TRBD1. This receptor was taken from a human donor who donated a stem cell graft to a child with acute myeloid leukemia. This sample comprised PBMCs from the stem cell graft donor, obtained from the stem cell graft. The CDR3 spells CASSPDRGRGSYEQYF. The CDR3 DNA is TGTGCCAGCTCACCGGACAGGGGGCGCGGATCCTACGAGCAGTACTTC.